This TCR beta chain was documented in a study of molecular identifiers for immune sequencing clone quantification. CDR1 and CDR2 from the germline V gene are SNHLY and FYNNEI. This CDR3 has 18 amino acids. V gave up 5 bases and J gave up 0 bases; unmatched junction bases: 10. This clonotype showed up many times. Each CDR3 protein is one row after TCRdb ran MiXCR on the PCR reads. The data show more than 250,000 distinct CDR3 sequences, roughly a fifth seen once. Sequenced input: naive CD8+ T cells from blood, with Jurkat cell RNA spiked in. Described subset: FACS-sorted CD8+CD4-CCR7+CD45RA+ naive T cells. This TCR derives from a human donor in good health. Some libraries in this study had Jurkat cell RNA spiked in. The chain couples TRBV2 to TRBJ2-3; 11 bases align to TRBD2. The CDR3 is CASSFTLTSGDSTDTQYF. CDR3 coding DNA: TGTGCCAGCAGTTTTACTCTGACTAGCGGGGATAGCACAGATACGCAGTATTTT.